The 17 T cell receptor beta chains below were found in one sample sequenced in a study of cytomegalovirus exposure and HLA in healthy donors. The PCR was carried out with 60 Vbeta primers and 13 Jbeta primers. The table came from immunoSEQ multiplex PCR; TCRdb's copy has only in-frame clones and leaves some out. The table includes 150,000 to 190,000 clones, approximately 79% detected once. The sequencing input was PBMCs. These receptors all stem from a woman in her 50s in good health and CMV-seropositive.

The rearrangement links TRBV27 to TRBJ2-3, with TRBD2 identical over 8 bases. Germline values: CDR1 MNHEY, CDR2 SMNVEV (reference sequence). With 5 bases clipped from V and 0 bases from J, the junction kept 4 bases outside the gene matches. This CDR3 is built from 15 residues. For the CDR3, the DNA is TGTGCCAGCAGTCCTCGGGGGGGTAGCACAGATACGCAGTATTTT. This translates into CASSPRGGSTDTQYF.

V is TRBV29-1 and J is TRBJ1-1; 10 bases are a match to TRBD1. Germline values: CDR1 SQVTM, CDR2 ANQGSEA. CDR3 length equals 15 residues. Germline trimming cut 4 bases from V and 6 bases from J; bases unmatched to any gene: 11. In nucleotides, the CDR3 is TGCAGCGTTGGGCTCCTGACCGGGACAGGGGCTGAAGCTTTCTTT. It is translated as CSVGLLTGTGAEAFF.

The chain links TRBV6-5 to TRBJ1-1; TRBD1 is a possible D gene (6 bases). V was clipped by 6 bases and J by 0 bases, with 11 bases between them. Germline V gene sequence: CDR1 MNHEY, CDR2 SVGAGI. The CDR3 has 14 amino acids. The CDR3 coding sequence is TGTGCCAGCAGGTCGGACAGCGTGAACACTGAAGCTTTCTTT. It translates to CASRSDSVNTEAFF.

The chain is built from TRBV5-6 and TRBJ1-2; weak D call: TRBD1 (6 bases). CDR1 is SGHDT, CDR2 YYEEEE, per germline. There are 13 residues in the CDR3. Trimming cost V 3 bases and J 3 bases, with 9 bases left between them. The CDR3 coding sequence is TGTGCCAGCAGCTCGACAGGCTACTATGGCTACACCTTC. This codes for CASSSTGYYGYTF.

The V call is TRBV2, the J call TRBJ2-7; D remains ambiguous. The CDR3 is 13 amino acids. Trimming pared 7 bases from V and 0 bases from J, leaving 10 bases between. Germline CDR1 is SNHLY and CDR2 is FYNNEI. CDR3 loop: CASTSQFSYEQYF. The CDR3 nucleotides are TGTGCCAGCACATCCCAGTTCTCCTACGAGCAGTACTTC.

The chain uses TRBV2 and TRBJ1-6; tentatively, D is TRBD1 (6 bases). This CDR3 is built from 16 residues. Trimming cost V 3 bases and J 4 bases, with 13 bases left between them. The germline V gene has CDR1 SNHLY and CDR2 FYNNEI. The CDR3 here is CASSEGPGDYNSPLHF. CDR3 DNA: TGTGCCAGCAGTGAGGGGCCAGGGGATTATAATTCACCCCTCCACTTT.

V usage is TRBV7-8 and J usage is TRBJ2-3; D possibly corresponds to TRBD2 (5 bases). The germline V gene has CDR1 SGHVS and CDR2 FQNEAQ. Between the trimmed V and J ends, which lost 5 bases and 8 bases, there was a span of 20 bases. The CDR3 loop spans 15 amino acids. CDR3 residues: CASSPVELAQGTQYF. Here the CDR3 DNA reads TGTGCCAGCAGCCCCGTGGAGCTAGCACAAGGTACGCAGTATTTT.

This chain links TRBV19 with TRBJ2-4; D perhaps matches TRBD1 (6 bases). The V gene's germline CDR1 is LNHDA and CDR2 SQIVND (reference sequence). The V and J ends lost 3 bases and 7 bases respectively, with 19 bases between them. The CDR3 runs to 16 residues. CDR3 sequence reads: CASSIGAGASRNIQYF. The CDR3, as DNA: TGTGCCAGTAGTATCGGGGCAGGGGCAAGTAGGAACATTCAGTACTTC.

The chain carries TRBV7-8 and TRBJ2-3, with TRBD2 identical over 7 bases. V trimming: 8 bases; J trimming: 3 bases; junction bases outside the gene matches: 5. Germline V lookup: CDR1 SGHVS, CDR2 FQNEAQ. This CDR3 spans 13 amino acids. The CDR3 here is CASALGGTDTQYF. The DNA of the CDR3 is TGTGCCAGCGCTTTGGGGGGGACAGATACGCAGTATTTT.

In its sample, this clone was seen once. The junction differs from germline at one of its ends, possibly a read error. The V call is TRBV4-3, the J call TRBJ2-7, with a possible D match to TRBD2 (5 bases). CDR1 is LGHNA, CDR2 YSLEER, per germline. CDR3 length: 15 residues. The CDR3 here is CASSEGIAGSYEQHF. CDR3 nucleotides: TGCGCCAGCTCAGAAGGGATTGCGGGTTCCTACGAGCAGCACTTC.

This CDR3 is CASSLAGAGGSYEQYF. In DNA, the CDR3 is TGTGCCAGCAGCTTAGCTGGGGCAGGGGGGTCCTACGAGCAGTACTTC. This chain uses TRBV7-2 with TRBJ2-7, with D possibly matching TRBD1 (7 bases). The ends were cut back, 0 bases at V and 1 base at J, with 13 bases in the middle. CDR3 size: 16 residues. Germline V gene sequence: CDR1 SGHTA, CDR2 FQGNSA.

This rearrangement joins TRBV7-2 to TRBJ2-2; tentative D call: TRBD1 (6 bases). This CDR3 has 18 amino acids. Germline CDR1 reads SGHTA; CDR2 reads FQGNSA. V shed 7 bases and J shed 4 bases, with 25 bases lying between them. The chain's CDR3 is CASTQLGRTVTGTGELFF. The CDR3 nucleotides are TGTGCCAGCACTCAACTTGGTCGGACAGTAACGGGCACCGGGGAGCTGTTTTTT.

This chain uses TRBV13 with TRBJ2-2; D may be TRBD2 (6 bases). The CDR3 has 15 residues. The V end lost 0 bases, the J end lost 4 bases, and 9 bases lay between the germline ends. The germline V gene encodes CDR1 PRHDT and CDR2 FYEKMQ (reference sequence). The CDR3 is CASSLGLRGTGELFF. Here the CDR3 DNA reads TGTGCCAGCAGCTTAGGCCTGCGGGGCACCGGGGAGCTGTTTTTT.

The chain couples TRBV5-6 to TRBJ2-7; 7 bases match TRBD1. The CDR3 is 14 amino acids. The ends lost 3 bases at V and 10 bases at J; junction bases unmatched: 13. CDR1 and CDR2 from the germline V gene are SGHDT and YYEEEE. In DNA form, the CDR3 reads TGTGCCAGCAGCTCGCAAACCGGGACAGAAAATCAGTACTTC. Residues: CASSSQTGTENQYF.

This clone was seen more than once but under ten times. The rearrangement links TRBV13 to TRBJ1-2, with D maybe TRBD1 (5 bases). Germline V gene lookup returns CDR1 PRHDT and CDR2 FYEKMQ (reference sequence). The CDR3 consists of 15 residues. Trimming cost V 0 bases and J 3 bases, with 11 bases left between them. The CDR3 DNA is TGTGCCAGCAGCTTAGGGCGGGGGGGACACTATGGCTACACCTTC. It specifies CASSLGRGGHYGYTF.

This sequence joins TRBV10-1 and TRBJ2-3; 7 nucleotides align to TRBD2. The trim removed 9 bases at V and 4 bases at J, leaving 4 bases unmatched. Germline V gives CDR1 WNHNN, CDR2 SYGVQD (reference sequence). The length of the CDR3 is 12 residues. The CDR3, as DNA: TGCGCCAGGCGGGGGAGTTCAGATACGCAGTATTTT. Amino acid sequence: CARRGSSDTQYF.

The chain has TRBV5-4 and TRBJ2-7, with TRBD2 matching over 9 bases. Germline lookup yields CDR1 SGHNT and CDR2 YYREEE (reference sequence). V lost 3 bases, J lost 3 bases, and 4 bases stayed unmatched. CDR3 size: 14 residues. The CDR3 DNA reads TGTGCCAGCAGCTGGCGGGGGGGCAGCTACGAGCAGTACTTC. It yields the protein CASSWRGGSYEQYF.